These T cell receptor beta chains were read from a single sample in a study of T cell responses to AZD1222 COVID-19 vaccine. Here immunoSEQ multiplex PCR was the method, and the copy in TCRdb shows in-frame clones only, minus some. Among 65,000 to 80,000 clones, about 83% were seen once, and the ten largest hold about 1.3%. The starting material was peripheral blood, obtained 28 days after the second AZD1222 dose. The receptors originated from an adult who received the AZD1222 COVID-19 vaccine. Both conserved end residues are part of each CDR3. D genes are given only for firm matches. Where a row states a size, it is once, few, many or the class of an expanded clone; other rows omit it.

CDR3 length	D gene	V gene	clone size	J gene	CDR3 protein	CDR3 DNA
14	TRBD2	TRBV6-1	.	TRBJ2-1	CASSELAGGNEQFF	TGTGCCAGCAGTGAACTAGCGGGAGGGAATGAGCAGTTCTTC
12	.	TRBV12-3/TRBV12-4	.	TRBJ2-4	CASSGDRRAQYF	TGTGCCAGCAGCGGGGACCGCCGGGCTCAGTACTTC
16	.	TRBV4-3	.	TRBJ2-4	CASSQELGARGNIQYF	TGCGCCAGCAGCCAAGAATTAGGTGCGCGCGGAAACATTCAGTACTTC
18	TRBD1	TRBV28	.	TRBJ1-5	CASSLWGQGVYRNQPQHF	TGTGCCAGCAGTTTATGGGGACAGGGGGTCTACCGAAATCAGCCCCAGCATTTT
14	TRBD1	TRBV7-2	.	TRBJ1-2	CASSSGQEWIGYTF	TGTGCCAGCAGCTCAGGACAGGAATGGATAGGCTACACCTTC
12	.	TRBV4-3	.	TRBJ2-2	CASSRVAGELFF	TGCGCCAGCAGCCGGGTTGCCGGGGAGCTGTTTTTT
15	.	TRBV2	.	TRBJ1-5	CASSDDLLHPKPQHF	TGTGCCAGCAGTGACGATCTGTTACACCCTAAGCCCCAGCATTTT
14	TRBD1	TRBV7-2	.	TRBJ2-5	CASSSPGGAETQYF	TGTGCCAGCAGCTCCCCAGGGGGCGCGGAGACCCAGTACTTC
14	.	TRBV19	.	TRBJ2-7	CASSIDPPLGEQYF	TGTGCCAGTAGTATAGATCCCCCTTTGGGAGAGCAGTACTTC
13	.	TRBV27	.	TRBJ1-4	CASSGSTNEKLFF	TGTGCCAGTTCAGGCTCAACTAATGAAAAACTGTTTTTT
14	TRBD1	TRBV9	.	TRBJ1-1	CASSPGTGGIEAFF	TGTGCCAGCAGCCCAGGGACAGGAGGCATTGAAGCTTTCTTT
16	.	TRBV5-1	.	TRBJ1-1	CASSLARNVMNTEAFF	TGCGCCAGCAGCTTGGCTCGTAATGTTATGAACACTGAAGCTTTCTTT
16	TRBD1	TRBV7-2	.	TRBJ1-6	CASSLFQGGRNSPLHF	TGTGCCAGCAGCTTATTTCAAGGGGGCCGGAATTCACCCCTCCACTTT
12	.	TRBV11-2	.	TRBJ1-1	CASSLNPPEAFF	TGTGCCAGCAGCTTAAATCCCCCTGAAGCTTTCTTT
13	.	TRBV9	once	TRBJ1-1	CASSVGTNTEAFF	TGTGCCAGCAGCGTAGGGACAAACACTGAAGCTTTCTTT
13	.	TRBV11-2	.	TRBJ2-7	CASSLGNSYEQYF	TGTGCCAGCAGCTTAGGCAACTCCTACGAGCAGTACTTC